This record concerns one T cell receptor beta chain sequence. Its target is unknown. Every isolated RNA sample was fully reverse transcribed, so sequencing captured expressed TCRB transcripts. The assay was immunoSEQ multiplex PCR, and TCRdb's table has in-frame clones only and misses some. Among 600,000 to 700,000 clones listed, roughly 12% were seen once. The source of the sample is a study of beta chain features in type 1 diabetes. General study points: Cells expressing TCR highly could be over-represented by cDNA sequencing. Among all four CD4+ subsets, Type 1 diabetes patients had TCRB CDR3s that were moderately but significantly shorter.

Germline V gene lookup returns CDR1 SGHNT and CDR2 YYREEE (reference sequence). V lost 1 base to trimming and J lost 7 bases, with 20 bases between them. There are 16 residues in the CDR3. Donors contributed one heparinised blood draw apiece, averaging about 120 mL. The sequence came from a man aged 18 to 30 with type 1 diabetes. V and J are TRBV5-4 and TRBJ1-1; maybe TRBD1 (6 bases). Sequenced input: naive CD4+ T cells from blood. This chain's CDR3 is CASSLRRQAPGVEAFF. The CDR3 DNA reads TGTGCCAGCAGCTTGAGGCGACAGGCGCCTGGGGTTGAAGCTTTCTTT. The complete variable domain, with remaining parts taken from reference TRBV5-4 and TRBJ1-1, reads ETGVTQSPTHLIKTRGQQVTLRCSSQSGHNTVSWYQQALGQGPQFIFQYYREEENGRGNFPPRFSGLQFPNYSSELNVNALELDDSALYLCASSLRRQAPGVEAFFGQGTRLTVV.